These 20 T cell receptor beta chains were all obtained from the same sample, sequenced in a study of human T cells and chemical hapten exposure. Time point meaning: pre-sensitization, week 0. Treatment indicated: therapeutic diphenylcyclopropenone sensitization with weekly scalp DPC. MiXCR was run by TCRdb on the RACE reads, yielding one entry per CDR3 protein. Of about 68,000 distinct CDR3 sequences listed, roughly 9.7% are singletons. Specimen: whole blood, collected in connection with sensitization to the hapten diphenylcyclopropenone (DPC). The receptors stem from a woman between 45 and 65 years old with alopecia areata. Some clones in this sample may be carry-over from other donors' samples.

This chain links TRBV20-1 with TRBJ1-6; D ambiguous. Trimming pared 7 bases from V and 1 base from J, leaving 8 bases between. The CDR3 extends over 13 amino acids. Germline V CDR1 and CDR2: DFQATT, SNEGSKA (reference sequence). CDR3 loop: CSVLGSYNSPLHF. The CDR3 DNA reads as TGCAGTGTTCTGGGGTCCTATAATTCACCCCTCCACTTT.

CDR3 protein: CASSLSNFAGELFF. Here the CDR3 DNA reads TGTGCCAGCAGCCTATCAAACTTTGCCGGGGAGCTGTTTTTT. The V gene is TRBV5-8, the J gene TRBJ2-2; D is unclear. This CDR3 has 14 amino acids. Trimming removed 4 bases from V and 6 bases from J, with 13 bases in between. Germline V CDR1 and CDR2: SGHTS, YDEGEE. Looking up the rest from reference TRBV5-8 and TRBJ2-2 gives the full variable domain: EAGVTQSPTHLIKTRGQQATLRCSPISGHTSVYWYQQALGLGLQFLLWYDEGEERNRGNFPPRFSGRQFPNYSSELNVNALELEDSALYLCASSLSNFAGELFFGEGSRLTVL.

There are many counts of this clonotype. The rearrangement joins TRBV6-2 or TRBV6-3 to TRBJ2-3; the match to TRBD2 covers 12 bases. Germline V gene lookup returns CDR1 MNHEY and CDR2 SVGEGT. Trimming removed 7 bases from V and 3 bases from J; junction bases left unmatched: 14. This CDR3 region has 18 residues. The DNA for the CDR3 is TGTGCCAGCACTGAACGAGGAGGACTAGCGGGGAGAACAGATACGCAGTATTTT. This encodes CASTERGGLAGRTDTQYF.

This clonotype showed up just a few times. The chain recombines TRBV7-2 with TRBJ2-3, with D perhaps TRBD1 or TRBD2 (6 bases each). The V gene lost 8 bases and the J gene lost 1 base, with 16 bases spanning the gap. Germline V gives CDR1 SGHTA, CDR2 FQGNSA. The length of the CDR3 is 15 residues. This CDR3 reads CASSTGAGGTDTQYF. The CDR3 DNA reads TGTGCCAGCTCCACGGGGGCAGGGGGCACAGATACGCAGTATTTT. The full variable domain, its missing parts supplied by reference TRBV7-2 and TRBJ2-3, is GAGVSQSPSNKVTEKGKDVELRCDPISGHTALYWYRQSLGQGLEFLIYFQGNSAPDKSGLPSDRFSAERTGGSVSTLTIQRTQQEDSAVYLCASSTGAGGTDTQYFGPGTRLTVL.

At least ten counts were recorded for this clonotype. The chain links TRBV29-1 to TRBJ2-3; 7 nucleotides line up with TRBD1. The V gene end was trimmed by 5 bases and the J gene end by 2 bases; junction bases not matched to a gene: 7. The CDR3 consists of 14 residues. Germline V gene data show CDR1 as SQVTM and CDR2 as ANQGSEA. The CDR3: CSVRRDSLTDTQYF. Written as DNA, the CDR3 is TGCAGCGTTCGCCGGGACAGCCTCACAGATACGCAGTATTTT.

This clonotype was seen repeatedly, ten times or more. This chain uses TRBV20-1 with TRBJ2-3; D is tentatively TRBD1 or TRBD2 (5 bases each). Trimming cost V 5 bases and J 4 bases, with 16 bases left between them. The CDR3 has 14 amino acids. The germline gives CDR1 DFQATT, CDR2 SNEGSKA (reference sequence). The CDR3 DNA sequence: TGCAGTGCTGGGGTTAACCGGGGCCCAGATACGCAGTATTTT. Protein: CSAGVNRGPDTQYF.

Ten or more counts support this clonotype. The chain couples TRBV19 to TRBJ1-5, with 10 bases matching TRBD1. The germline V gene has CDR1 LNHDA and CDR2 SQIVND (reference sequence). V lost 8 bases to trimming and J lost 4 bases; unmatched junction nucleotides: 8. The CDR3 is made up of 15 amino acids. CDR3 in DNA: TGTGCCAGTTGGCCTATGGGACAGGGGAATCAGCCCCAGCATTTT. This encodes CASWPMGQGNQPQHF.

The chain joins TRBV12-3 or TRBV12-4 to TRBJ2-7; D is perhaps TRBD1 (6 bases). The CDR3 sequence is 13 residues long. The V end lost 6 bases, the J end lost 12 bases, and 21 bases lay between the germline ends. Written as DNA, the CDR3 is TGTGCCAGCAGCAACACTTTCCGGGACAAGGTGTACTTC. Protein sequence: CASSNTFRDKVYF.

This clonotype came up many times. The chain joins TRBV18 to TRBJ1-6; perhaps TRBD1 as D (6 bases). This CDR3 region has 14 residues. The V end was cut by 1 base, the J end by 6 bases, with 7 bases between. Germline CDR1 is KGHSH and CDR2 is LQKENI. CDR3 residues: CASSPQDSNSPLHF. In DNA, the CDR3 is TGTGCCAGCTCACCACAGGACAGTAATTCACCCCTCCACTTT.

This clonotype was picked up a small number of times. This chain links TRBV27 with TRBJ2-5; D possibly matches TRBD1 or TRBD2 (5 bases each). V lost 0 bases to trimming and J lost 5 bases, with 16 bases between them. The germline gives CDR1 MNHEY, CDR2 SMNVEV (reference sequence). The CDR3 runs to 16 residues. CDR3 bases: TGTGCCAGCAGTTTATCTCTGGGACCCCCTGGGGAGACCCAGTACTTC. Protein: CASSLSLGPPGETQYF.

This clonotype has just a few counts. This sequence joins TRBV19 and TRBJ1-5; perhaps TRBD1 as D (6 bases). The germline V gene encodes CDR1 LNHDA and CDR2 SQIVND (reference sequence). The CDR3 runs to 14 residues. Deletions cut 5 bases from V and 10 bases from J, with 18 bases between. The CDR3 is CASSDDRIRGPQHF. As DNA, the CDR3 is TGTGCCAGTAGTGACGACAGGATTCGTGGTCCCCAGCATTTT.

This clonotype was counted ten times or more. This chain uses TRBV10-3 with TRBJ2-7; D ambiguous. CDR1 is ENHRY, CDR2 SYGVKD, per germline. The CDR3 length is 15 residues. The germline V and J ends were trimmed by 0 bases and 4 bases, with 13 bases remaining between them. The CDR3, as DNA: TGTGCCATCAGTGAGTCGGAGCTGTCTAAGTACGAGCAGTACTTC. The encoded protein is CAISESELSKYEQYF.

This clonotype was counted at least ten times. The CDR3 nucleotides read TGCAGTGCTAGAGGGGGCGGGAACACCGGGGAGCTGTTTTTT. It codes for CSARGGGNTGELFF. V usage is TRBV20-1 and J usage is TRBJ2-2; maybe TRBD1 (5 bases). V lost 1 base, J lost 1 base, and 7 bases lay in between. CDR1 DFQATT and CDR2 SNEGSKA come from the germline V gene (reference sequence). The CDR3 spans 14 residues.

This clonotype occurred many times. CDR3 loop: CASSPNRGSTVNTEAFF. The CDR3 DNA follows: TGTGCCAGCTCACCAAACAGGGGCTCTACAGTAAACACTGAAGCTTTCTTT. The J gene is TRBJ1-1, the V gene TRBV18; 7 bases align to TRBD1. The CDR3 spans 17 residues. The V and J ends lost 2 bases and 2 bases, in that order; junction bases with no gene match: 11. The germline V gene encodes CDR1 KGHSH and CDR2 LQKENI. The variable domain in full, with the rest retrieved from reference TRBV18 and TRBJ1-1, is NAGVMQNPRHLVRRRGQEARLRCSPMKGHSHVYWYRQLPEEGLKFMVYLQKENIIDESGMPKERFSAEFPKEGPSILRIQQVVRGDSAAYFCASSPNRGSTVNTEAFFGQGTRLTVV.

This clonotype was seen repeatedly, ten times or more. This chain joins TRBV7-2 and TRBJ1-4; tentative D call: TRBD1 (5 bases). V gave up 4 bases and J gave up 5 bases, with 14 bases separating them. Germline V CDR1 and CDR2: SGHTA, FQGNSA. The length of the CDR3 is 15 residues. The CDR3 DNA reads TGTGCCAGCAGCTCCGCCGGGACCGTGAATGAAAAACTGTTTTTT. The encoded protein is CASSSAGTVNEKLFF.

This clonotype was detected many times. V gene TRBV12-3 or TRBV12-4 combines with J gene TRBJ1-5; TRBD1 matches at 8 bases. After removal of 3 bases from V and 11 bases from J, the junction contained 6 bases not matched to a gene. This CDR3 is built from 13 residues. The CDR3 reads CASSFADRGAQHF. The CDR3 DNA sequence: TGTGCCAGCAGTTTCGCTGACAGGGGAGCCCAGCATTTT.

This clonotype was counted only a few times. The V and J genes are TRBV18 and TRBJ2-6; no clear D gene. The CDR3 has 16 residues. Trimming took 4 bases from V and 2 from J, leaving 12 bases between them. Germline CDR1 and CDR2: KGHSH and LQKENI. The CDR3 loop reads CASSLGLETGANVLTF. Written as DNA, the CDR3 is TGTGCCAGCTCACTTGGGCTGGAGACTGGGGCCAACGTCCTGACTTTC.

The V and J genes are TRBV4-2 and TRBJ2-7; no firm D call. The germline V gene has CDR1 LGHNA and CDR2 YNFKEQ. The V and J ends lost 3 bases and 3 bases respectively, with 9 bases between them. The CDR3 runs 13 residues. The CDR3 region has the DNA TGTGCCAGCAGCCAGTTCGAGAGCTACGAGCAGTACTTC. Its translation: CASSQFESYEQYF.

This clonotype was seen more than once but under ten times. This sequence joins TRBV29-1 and TRBJ2-3; D is uncertain. Germline CDR1 SQVTM, CDR2 ANQGSEA. V was trimmed by 6 bases and J by 0 bases, leaving 10 bases between them. The CDR3 contains 13 residues. The CDR3 region has the DNA TGCAGCGTCCGGGCCACCAGCACAGATACGCAGTATTTT. Translation: CSVRATSTDTQYF.

This clonotype has at least ten counts. CDR3: CSVASTGRETQYF. The CDR3 DNA sequence: TGCAGCGTTGCGTCAACAGGGAGAGAGACCCAGTACTTC. The rearrangement joins TRBV29-1 to TRBJ2-5; a possible D gene is TRBD1 (6 bases). Per the germline V gene, CDR1 is SQVTM and CDR2 is ANQGSEA. With 4 bases removed from V and 4 bases from J, the gap between germline ends came to 13 bases. The length of the CDR3 is 13 residues.